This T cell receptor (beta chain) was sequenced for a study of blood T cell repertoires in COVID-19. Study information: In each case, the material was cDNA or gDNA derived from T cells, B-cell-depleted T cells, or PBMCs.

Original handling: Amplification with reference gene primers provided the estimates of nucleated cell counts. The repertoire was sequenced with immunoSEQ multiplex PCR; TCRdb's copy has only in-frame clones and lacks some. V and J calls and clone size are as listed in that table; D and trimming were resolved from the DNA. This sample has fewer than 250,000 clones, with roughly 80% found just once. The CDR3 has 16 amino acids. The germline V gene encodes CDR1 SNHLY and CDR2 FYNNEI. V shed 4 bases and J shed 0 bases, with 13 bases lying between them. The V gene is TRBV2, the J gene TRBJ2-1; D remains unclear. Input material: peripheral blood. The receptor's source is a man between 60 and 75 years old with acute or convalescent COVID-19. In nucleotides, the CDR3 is TGTGCCAGCAGTGTCGAGAACCTCCGCTCCTACAATGAGCAGTTCTTC. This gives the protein CASSVENLRSYNEQFF.